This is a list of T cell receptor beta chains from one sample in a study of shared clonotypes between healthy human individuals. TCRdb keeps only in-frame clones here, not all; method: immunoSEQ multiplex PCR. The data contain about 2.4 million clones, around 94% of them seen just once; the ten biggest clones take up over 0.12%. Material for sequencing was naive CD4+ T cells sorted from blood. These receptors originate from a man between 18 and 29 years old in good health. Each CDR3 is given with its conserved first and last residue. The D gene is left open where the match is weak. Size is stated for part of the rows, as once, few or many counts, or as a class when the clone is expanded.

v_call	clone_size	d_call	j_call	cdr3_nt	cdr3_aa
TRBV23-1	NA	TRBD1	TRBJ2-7	TGCGCCAGCAGGGACAGGGCCCTACCCTACGAGCAGTACTTC	CASRDRALPYEQYF
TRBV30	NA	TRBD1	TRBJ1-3	TGTGCCTGGAGTGCCACCGGGACAGCTGGAAACACCATATATTTT	CAWSATGTAGNTIYF
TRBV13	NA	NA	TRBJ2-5	TGTGCCAGCAGCTCCATGAAAGGGGGGGAGACCCAGTACTTC	CASSSMKGGETQYF
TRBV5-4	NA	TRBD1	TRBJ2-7	TGTGCCAGCAGCAAGGACAGGGGATCAGCCTACGAGCAGTACTTC	CASSKDRGSAYEQYF
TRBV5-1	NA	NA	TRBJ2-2	TGCGCCAGCACCATAGGGGCCGGGGAGCTGTTTTTT	CASTIGAGELFF
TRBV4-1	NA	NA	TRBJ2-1	TGCGCCAGCAGCCAAGATGGCGGGATCGGGCAGTTCTTC	CASSQDGGIGQFF
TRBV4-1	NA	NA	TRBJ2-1	TGCGCCAGCAGCCAAGCGGTAAGACTTGAGCAGTTCTTC	CASSQAVRLEQFF
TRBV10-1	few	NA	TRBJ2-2	TGCGCCAGCAGTGAGGACTTGGTCACCGGGGAGCTGTTTTTT	CASSEDLVTGELFF
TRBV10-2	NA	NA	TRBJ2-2	TGCGCCAGCAGTGAGTCTCCCACCGGTAGGGAGCTGTTTTTT	CASSESPTGRELFF
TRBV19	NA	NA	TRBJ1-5	TGTGCCAGCCAGGATTATAGCAATCAGCCCCAGCATTTT	CASQDYSNQPQHF
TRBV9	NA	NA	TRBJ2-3	TGTGCCAGCAGCGTCGGTCCGGCCCCCACAGATACGCAGTATTTT	CASSVGPAPTDTQYF
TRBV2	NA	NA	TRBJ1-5	TGTGCCAGCAGTGCAGGTTATAGCAATCAGCCCCAGCATTTT	CASSAGYSNQPQHF
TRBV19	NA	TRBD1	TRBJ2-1	TGTGCCAGTACTGGGGGGACAGGCCAATACAATGAGCAGTTCTTC	CASTGGTGQYNEQFF
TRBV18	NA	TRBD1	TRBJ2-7	TGTGCCAGCTCACTGGGGGCCGGGACAGGGCGCGAGCAGTACTTC	CASSLGAGTGREQYF
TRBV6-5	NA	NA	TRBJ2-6	TGTGCCAGCAGTTACTCCAAGAGCTCTGGGGCCAACGTCCTGACTTTC	CASSYSKSSGANVLTF
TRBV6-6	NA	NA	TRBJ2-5	TGTGCCAGCAGTTACTCTTCCAGGGGCCAAGAGACCCAGTACTTC	CASSYSSRGQETQYF
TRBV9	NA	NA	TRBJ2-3	NA	CASSLFGPGSQYF
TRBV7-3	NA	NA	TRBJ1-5	TGTGCCAGCAGCTTTTTTCCTCCTGCTCAGCCCCAGCATTTT	CASSFFPPAQPQHF
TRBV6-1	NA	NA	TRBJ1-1	TGTGCCAGCAGGACAGCCACCATGAACACTGAAGCTTTCTTT	CASRTATMNTEAFF
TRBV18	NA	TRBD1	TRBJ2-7	TGTGCCAGCTCGTCCCGCGGGACAGGGGCTTACGAGCAGTACTTC	CASSSRGTGAYEQYF
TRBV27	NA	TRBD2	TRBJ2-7	TGTGCCAGCAGTTTAGGACTAGATTCGGACGAGCAGTACTTC	CASSLGLDSDEQYF
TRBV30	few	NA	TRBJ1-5	TGTGCCTGGAGTGGACAGAATCAGCCCCAGCATTTT	CAWSGQNQPQHF
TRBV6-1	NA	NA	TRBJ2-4	TGTGCCAGCAGTGGAGGTGGCGGGTTAGCCAAAAACATTCAGTACTTC	CASSGGGGLAKNIQYF
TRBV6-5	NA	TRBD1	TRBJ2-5	TGTGCCAGCAGTTACGGGACAGGGTGGGAAGAGACCCAGTACTTC	CASSYGTGWEETQYF
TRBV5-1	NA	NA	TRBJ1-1	TGCGCCAGCAGCCCCGACCGAGAGAACACTGAAGCTTTCTTT	CASSPDRENTEAFF
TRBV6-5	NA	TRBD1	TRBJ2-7	TGTGCCAGCAGCCGAGGGCAGGGGGCTTCCTACGAGCAGTACTTC	CASSRGQGASYEQYF
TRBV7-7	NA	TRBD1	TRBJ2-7	TGTGCTAGCAGCTTACGTTCAGGGGGCAGTTACGAGCAGTACTTC	CASSLRSGGSYEQYF
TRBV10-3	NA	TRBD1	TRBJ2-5	TGTGCCATCAGGCCGGGACAGGGCGTTCAAGAGACCCAGTACTTC	CAIRPGQGVQETQYF
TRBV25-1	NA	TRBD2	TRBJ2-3	TGTGCCAGCAGTGAATTGGGGAGGACTAGCCGGTACACAGATACGCAGTATTTT	CASSELGRTSRYTDTQYF
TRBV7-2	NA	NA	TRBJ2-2	TGTGCCAGCAGCCTTACATTGGGAATATCGGGGGAGCTGTTTTTT	CASSLTLGISGELFF
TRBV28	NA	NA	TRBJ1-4	TGTGCCAGCAGTTTATCTGGGCCCCAGCGGGAAAAACTGTTTTTT	CASSLSGPQREKLFF
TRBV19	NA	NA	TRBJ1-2	TGTGCCAGTAGTGGAGGGTTGGACAACTATGGCTACACCTTC	CASSGGLDNYGYTF
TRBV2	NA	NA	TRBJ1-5	TGTGCCAGCAGTGAAAACAGGGAGGCATATAGCAATCAGCCCCAGCATTTT	CASSENREAYSNQPQHF
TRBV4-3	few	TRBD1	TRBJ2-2	TGCGCCAGCAGCGGACAGGGGATCGGGGAGCTGTTTTTT	CASSGQGIGELFF
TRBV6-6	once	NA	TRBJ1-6	TGTGCCAGCAGCCCCCCGGAGGCAGCTTCACCCCTCCACTTT	CASSPPEAASPLHF
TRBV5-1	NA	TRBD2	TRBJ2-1	TGCGCCAGCAGCTTGGAGGGAGGGGCCTACAATGAGCAGTTCTTC	CASSLEGGAYNEQFF
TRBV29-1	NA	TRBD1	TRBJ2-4	TGCAGCGTTCGAGAGGGGGCCGGGGTAGCCAAAAACATTCAGTACTTC	CSVREGAGVAKNIQYF
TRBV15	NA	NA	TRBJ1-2	TGTGCCACCAGCAGAGATCTATCGCAGTCCGGCTATGGCTACACCTTC	CATSRDLSQSGYGYTF
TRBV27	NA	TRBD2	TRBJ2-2	TGTGCCAGCAGTTACGCCGGGACTATACCCGGGGAGCTGTTTTTT	CASSYAGTIPGELFF
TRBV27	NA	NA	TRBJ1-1	TGTGCCAGCAGTCGGCAACCGGTGAACACTGAAGCTTTCTTT	CASSRQPVNTEAFF
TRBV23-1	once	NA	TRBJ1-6	TGCGCCAGCAGTCAAACCCCGATCGTTGGTAGGTATTCACCCCTCCACTTT	CASSQTPIVGRYSPLHF
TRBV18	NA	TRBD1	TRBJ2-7	TGTGCCAGCTCACCTACAGGGGGAGCCTACGAGCAGTACTTC	CASSPTGGAYEQYF
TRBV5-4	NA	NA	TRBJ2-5	TGTGCCAGCAGCTTGTTCGCATATGATCAGACCCAGTACTTC	CASSLFAYDQTQYF
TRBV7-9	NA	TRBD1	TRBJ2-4	TGTGCCAGCAGTTCGGACAGGGCGGGAAACATTCAGTACTTC	CASSSDRAGNIQYF
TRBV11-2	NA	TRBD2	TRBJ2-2	TGTGCCAGCAGCTTGGGGCTAGCGGGGGGCCGGAACACCGGGGAGCTGTTTTTT	CASSLGLAGGRNTGELFF
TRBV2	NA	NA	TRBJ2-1	TGTGCCAGCTCTGGCGGAGAAGGCGAGCAGTTCTTC	CASSGGEGEQFF
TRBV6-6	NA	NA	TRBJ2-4	TGTGCCAGTCTCAGTCAGGCCTATCAGCACTTC	CASLSQAYQHF
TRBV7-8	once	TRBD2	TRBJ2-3	TGTGCCAGCAGCGCCCGGACTAGCGGAGGCACAGATACGCAGTATTTT	CASSARTSGGTDTQYF
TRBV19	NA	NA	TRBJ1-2	TGTGCCAGTACCCGCACCTTAGCTAACTATGGCTACACCTTC	CASTRTLANYGYTF
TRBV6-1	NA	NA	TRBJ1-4	TGTGCCAGCAGTGAAACGTCGCCGGCTAATGAAAAACTGTTTTTT	CASSETSPANEKLFF
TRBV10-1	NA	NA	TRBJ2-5	TGCGCCAGCAGTGCTTCTGGGGGGACTCAAGAGACCCAGTACTTC	CASSASGGTQETQYF
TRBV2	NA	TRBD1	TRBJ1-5	TGTGCCAGCAGTCTGGGCGGGACAGGGGGCGCTAGCAATCAGCCCCAGCATTTT	CASSLGGTGGASNQPQHF
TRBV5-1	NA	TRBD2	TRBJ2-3	TGCGCCAGCACAAGACTAGCGGTTAGCACAGATACGCAGTATTTT	CASTRLAVSTDTQYF
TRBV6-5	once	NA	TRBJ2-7	TGTGCCAGCTCTAAACGGGACTCCGAGCAGTACTTC	CASSKRDSEQYF
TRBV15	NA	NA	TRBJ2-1	TGTGCCACCAGCAGAGATCTCCCCCCCGGGGAGCCCCCCAATGAGCAGTTCTTC	CATSRDLPPGEPPNEQFF
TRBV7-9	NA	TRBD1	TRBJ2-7	TGTGCCAGCAGCTCGCCTTCCGGGACAGGGTCCTACGAGCAGTACTTC	CASSSPSGTGSYEQYF
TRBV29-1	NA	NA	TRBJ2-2	TGCAGCATAAGTAGGGCCGGGGAGCTGTTTTTT	CSISRAGELFF